The clone carrying this TCR beta chain occurred once. This specimen belongs to a study of control samples from healthy donors and cancer patients. TCRdb's copy holds only in-frame clones and misses some; the assay was immunoSEQ multiplex PCR. The sample carries 150,000 or so clones, 94% recorded once. The CDR3 covers 15 residues. The V end lost 2 bases, the J end lost 0 bases, and 8 bases lay between the germline ends. Germline V CDR1 and CDR2: MNHEY, SVGAGI. The chain couples TRBV6-5 to TRBJ1-5, with unresolved D. This TCR came from a man between 35 and 55 years old in good health. The sequencing sample was made of blood. This chain's CDR3 is CASSYEGFSNQPQHF. Here the CDR3 DNA reads TGTGCCAGCAGTTACGAGGGTTTTAGCAATCAGCCCCAGCATTTT.